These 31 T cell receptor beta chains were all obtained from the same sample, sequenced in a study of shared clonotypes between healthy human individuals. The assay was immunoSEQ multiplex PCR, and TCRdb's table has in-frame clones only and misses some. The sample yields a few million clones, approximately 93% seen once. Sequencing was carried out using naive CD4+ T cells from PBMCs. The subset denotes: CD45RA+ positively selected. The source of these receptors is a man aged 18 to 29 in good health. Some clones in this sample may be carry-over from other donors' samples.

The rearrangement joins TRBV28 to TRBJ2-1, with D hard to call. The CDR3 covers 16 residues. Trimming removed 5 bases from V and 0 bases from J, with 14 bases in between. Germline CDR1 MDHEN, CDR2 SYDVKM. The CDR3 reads CASSPFGSSSYNEQFF. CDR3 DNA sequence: TGTGCCAGCAGTCCGTTCGGGTCCAGCTCCTACAATGAGCAGTTCTTC. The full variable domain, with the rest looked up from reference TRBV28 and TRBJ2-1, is DVKVTQSSRYLVKRTGEKVFLECVQDMDHENMFWYRQDPGLGLRLIYFSYDVKMKEKGDIPEGYSVSREKKERFSLILESASTNQTSMYLCASSPFGSSSYNEQFFGPGTRLTVL.

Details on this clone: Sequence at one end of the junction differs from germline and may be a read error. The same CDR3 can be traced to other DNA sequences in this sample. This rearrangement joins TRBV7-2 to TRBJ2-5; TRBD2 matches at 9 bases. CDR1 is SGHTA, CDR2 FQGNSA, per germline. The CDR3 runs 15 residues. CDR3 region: CASSLAGSYQETQYF. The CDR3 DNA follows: TGTGCCAGCAGCCTAGCGGGATCGTACCAAGAGACCCAGTACTTC. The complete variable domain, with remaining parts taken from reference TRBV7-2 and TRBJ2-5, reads GAGVSQSPSNKVTEKGKDVELRCDPISGHTALYWYRQSLGQGLEFLIYFQGNSAPDKSGLPSDRFSAERTGGSVSTLTIQRTQQEDSAVYLCASSLAGSYQETQYFGPGTRLLVL.

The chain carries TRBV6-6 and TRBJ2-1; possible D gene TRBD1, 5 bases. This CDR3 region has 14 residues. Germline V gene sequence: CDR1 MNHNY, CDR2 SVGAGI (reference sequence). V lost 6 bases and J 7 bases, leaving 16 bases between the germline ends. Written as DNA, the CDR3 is TGTGCCAGCAGGGTTGGCCACAACAGGAATGAGCAGTTCTTC. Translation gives CASRVGHNRNEQFF.

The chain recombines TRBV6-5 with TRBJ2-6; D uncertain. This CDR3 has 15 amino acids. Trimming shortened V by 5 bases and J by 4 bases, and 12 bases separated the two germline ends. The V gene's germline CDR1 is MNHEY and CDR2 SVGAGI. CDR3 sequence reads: CASSTPTPGANVLTF. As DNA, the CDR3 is TGTGCCAGCAGTACCCCGACTCCGGGGGCCAACGTCCTGACTTTC.

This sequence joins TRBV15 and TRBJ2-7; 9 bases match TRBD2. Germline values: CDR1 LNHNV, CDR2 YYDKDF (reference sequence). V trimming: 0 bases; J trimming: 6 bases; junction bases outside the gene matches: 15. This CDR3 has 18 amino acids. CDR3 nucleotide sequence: TGTGCCACCAGCAGAGAGGGCCCCTGGGCGGGAGGGTCCCTCGAGCAGTACTTC. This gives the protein CATSREGPWAGGSLEQYF.

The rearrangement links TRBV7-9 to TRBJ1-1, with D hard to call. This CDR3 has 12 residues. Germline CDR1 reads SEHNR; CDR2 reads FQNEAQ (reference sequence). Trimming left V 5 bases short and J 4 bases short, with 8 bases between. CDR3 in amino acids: CASSTLGTEAFF. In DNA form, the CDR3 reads TGTGCCAGCAGCACCCTCGGCACTGAAGCTTTCTTT.

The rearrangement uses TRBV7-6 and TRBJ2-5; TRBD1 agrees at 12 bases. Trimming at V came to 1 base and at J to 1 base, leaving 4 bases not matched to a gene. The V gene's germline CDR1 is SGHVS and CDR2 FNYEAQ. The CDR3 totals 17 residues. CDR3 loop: CASSLGGTGGFQETQYF. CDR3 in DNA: TGTGCCAGCAGCTTAGGTGGGACAGGGGGCTTCCAAGAGACCCAGTACTTC.

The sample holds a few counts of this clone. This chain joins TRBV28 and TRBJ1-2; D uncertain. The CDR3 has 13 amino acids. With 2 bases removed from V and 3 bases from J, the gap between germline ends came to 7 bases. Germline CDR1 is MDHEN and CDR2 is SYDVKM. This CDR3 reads CASSLRSHYGYTF. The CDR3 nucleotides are TGTGCCAGCAGTTTACGTAGCCACTATGGCTACACCTTC.

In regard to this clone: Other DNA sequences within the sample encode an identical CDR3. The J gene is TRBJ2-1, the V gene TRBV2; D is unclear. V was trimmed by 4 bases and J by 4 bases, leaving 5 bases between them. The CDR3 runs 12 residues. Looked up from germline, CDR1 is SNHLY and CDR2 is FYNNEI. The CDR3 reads CASSVRYNEQFF. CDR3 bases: TGTGCCAGCAGTGTTAGGTACAATGAGCAGTTCTTC.

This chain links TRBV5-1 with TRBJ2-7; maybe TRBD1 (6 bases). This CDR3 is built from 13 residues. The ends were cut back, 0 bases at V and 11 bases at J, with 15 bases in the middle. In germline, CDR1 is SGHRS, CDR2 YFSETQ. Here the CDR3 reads CASSLGWGQGKYF. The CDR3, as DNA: TGCGCCAGCAGCTTGGGCTGGGGGCAGGGGAAGTACTTC.

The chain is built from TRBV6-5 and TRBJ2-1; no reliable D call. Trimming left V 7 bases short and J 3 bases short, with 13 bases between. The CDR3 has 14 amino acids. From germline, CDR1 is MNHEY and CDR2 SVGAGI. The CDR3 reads CASTEALDYNEQFF. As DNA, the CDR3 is TGTGCCAGCACTGAGGCCCTGGACTACAATGAGCAGTTCTTC.

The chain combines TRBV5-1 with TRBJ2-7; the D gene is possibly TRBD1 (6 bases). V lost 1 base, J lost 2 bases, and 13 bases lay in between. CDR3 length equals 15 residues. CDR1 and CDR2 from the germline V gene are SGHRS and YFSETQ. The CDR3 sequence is CASSLIGQGTYEQYF. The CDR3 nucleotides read TGCGCCAGCAGCTTGATTGGGCAGGGGACCTACGAGCAGTACTTC.

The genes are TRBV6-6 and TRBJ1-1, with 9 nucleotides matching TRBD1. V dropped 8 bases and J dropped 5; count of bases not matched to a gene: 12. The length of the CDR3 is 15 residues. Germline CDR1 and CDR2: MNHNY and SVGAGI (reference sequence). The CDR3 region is CASGTGQGYGTEAFF. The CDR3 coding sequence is TGTGCCAGCGGGACGGGACAGGGCTACGGAACTGAAGCTTTCTTT.

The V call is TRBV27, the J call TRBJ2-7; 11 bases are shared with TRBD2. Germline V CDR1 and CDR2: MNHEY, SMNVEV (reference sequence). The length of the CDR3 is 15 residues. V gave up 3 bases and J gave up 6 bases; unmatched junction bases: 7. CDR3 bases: TGTGCCAGCAGTTTGAGACTAGCGGGACATTTCGAGCAGTACTTC. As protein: CASSLRLAGHFEQYF.

The CDR3 loop is CASSDVDRGTDTQYF. Written as DNA, the CDR3 is TGTGCCAGCAGTGACGTGGACAGGGGCACAGATACGCAGTATTTT. This chain uses TRBV6-4 with TRBJ2-3; 8 bases agree with TRBD1. J gave up 1 base and V 2 bases, and 2 bases lay outside the gene matches. CDR1 and CDR2 from the germline V gene are MRHNA and SNTAGT. This CDR3 is 15 amino acids long.

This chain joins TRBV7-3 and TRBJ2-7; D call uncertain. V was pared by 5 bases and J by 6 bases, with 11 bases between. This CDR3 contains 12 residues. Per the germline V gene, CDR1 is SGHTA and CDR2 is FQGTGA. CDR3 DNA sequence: TGTGCCAGCAGCCAAGGTTTGGGCGAGCAGTACTTC. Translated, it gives CASSQGLGEQYF. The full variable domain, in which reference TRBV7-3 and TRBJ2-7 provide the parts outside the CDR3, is GAGVSQTPSNKVTEKGKYVELRCDPISGHTALYWYRQSLGQGPEFLIYFQGTGAADDSGLPNDRFFAVRPEGSVSTLKIQRTERGDSAVYLCASSQGLGEQYFGPGTRLTVT.

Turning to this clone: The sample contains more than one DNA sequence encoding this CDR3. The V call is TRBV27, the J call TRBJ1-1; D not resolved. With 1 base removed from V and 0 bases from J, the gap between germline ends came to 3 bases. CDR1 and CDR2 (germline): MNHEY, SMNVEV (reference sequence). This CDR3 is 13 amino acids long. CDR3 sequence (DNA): TGTGCCAGCAGTTTATTGATGAACACTGAAGCTTTCTTT. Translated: CASSLLMNTEAFF.

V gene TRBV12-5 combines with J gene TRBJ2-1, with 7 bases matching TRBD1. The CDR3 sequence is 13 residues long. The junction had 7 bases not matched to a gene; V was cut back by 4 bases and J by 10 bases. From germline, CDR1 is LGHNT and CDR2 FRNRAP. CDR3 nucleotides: TGTGCTAGTGGTTCCCTAGGGGGCTCGGAGCAGTTCTTC. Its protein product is CASGSLGGSEQFF.

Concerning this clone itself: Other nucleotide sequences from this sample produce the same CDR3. The CDR3 loop reads CASSYSSSGNTIYF. Here the CDR3 DNA reads TGTGCCAGCAGTTACTCCAGCTCTGGAAACACCATATATTTT. The chain joins TRBV6-5 to TRBJ1-3; D gene unclear. This CDR3 region has 14 residues. Germline V gives CDR1 MNHEY, CDR2 SVGAGI. Trimming took 0 bases from V and 0 from J, leaving 3 bases between them.

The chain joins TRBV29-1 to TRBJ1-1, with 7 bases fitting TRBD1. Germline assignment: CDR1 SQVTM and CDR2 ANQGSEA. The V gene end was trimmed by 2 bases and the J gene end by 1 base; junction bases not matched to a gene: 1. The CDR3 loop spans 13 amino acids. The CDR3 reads CSVEKGANTEAFF. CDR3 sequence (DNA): TGCAGCGTTGAAAAGGGGGCGAACACTGAAGCTTTCTTT.

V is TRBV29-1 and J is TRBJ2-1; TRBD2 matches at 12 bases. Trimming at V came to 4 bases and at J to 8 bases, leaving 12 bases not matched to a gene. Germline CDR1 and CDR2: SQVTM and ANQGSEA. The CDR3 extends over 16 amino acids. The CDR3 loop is CSVGNLAGGVWDEQFF. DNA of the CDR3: TGCAGCGTTGGAAATCTAGCGGGAGGGGTTTGGGATGAGCAGTTCTTC.

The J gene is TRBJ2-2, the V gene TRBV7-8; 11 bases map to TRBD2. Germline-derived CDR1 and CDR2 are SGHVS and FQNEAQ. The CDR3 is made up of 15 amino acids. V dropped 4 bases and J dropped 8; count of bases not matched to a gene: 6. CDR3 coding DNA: TGTGCCAGCAGCTCCCGACTAGCGGGATCAGGGGAGCTGTTTTTT. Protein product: CASSSRLAGSGELFF.

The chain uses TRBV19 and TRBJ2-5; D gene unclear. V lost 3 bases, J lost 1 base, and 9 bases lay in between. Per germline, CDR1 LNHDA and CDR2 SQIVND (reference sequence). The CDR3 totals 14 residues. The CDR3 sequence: CASSMTLSQETQYF. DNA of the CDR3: TGTGCCAGTAGTATGACACTTTCCCAAGAGACCCAGTACTTC.

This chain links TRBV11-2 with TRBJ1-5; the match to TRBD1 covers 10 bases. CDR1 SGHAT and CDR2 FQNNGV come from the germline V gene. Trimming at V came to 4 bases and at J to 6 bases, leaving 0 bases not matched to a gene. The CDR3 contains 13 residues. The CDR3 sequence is CASSWDRGQPQHF. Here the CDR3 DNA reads TGTGCCAGCAGCTGGGACAGGGGTCAGCCCCAGCATTTT.

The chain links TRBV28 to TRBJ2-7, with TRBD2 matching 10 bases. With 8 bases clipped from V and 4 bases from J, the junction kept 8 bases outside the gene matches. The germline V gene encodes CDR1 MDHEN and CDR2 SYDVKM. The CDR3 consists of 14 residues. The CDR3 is CASGLAGAAYEQYF. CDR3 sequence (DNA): TGTGCCAGCGGGCTAGCGGGAGCTGCGTACGAGCAGTACTTC.

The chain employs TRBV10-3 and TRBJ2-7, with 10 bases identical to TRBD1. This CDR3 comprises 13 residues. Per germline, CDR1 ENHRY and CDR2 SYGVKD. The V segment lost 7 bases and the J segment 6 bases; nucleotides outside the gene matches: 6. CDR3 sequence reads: CAITRDRGSEQYF. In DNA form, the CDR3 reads TGTGCCATCACGAGGGACAGGGGCAGCGAGCAGTACTTC.

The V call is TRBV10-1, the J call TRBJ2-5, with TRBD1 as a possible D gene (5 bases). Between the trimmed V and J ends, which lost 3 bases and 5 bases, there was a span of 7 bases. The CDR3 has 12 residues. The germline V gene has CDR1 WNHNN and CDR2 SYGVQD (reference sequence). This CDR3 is CASSDRVETQYF. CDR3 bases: TGCGCCAGCAGTGACAGGGTTGAGACCCAGTACTTC.

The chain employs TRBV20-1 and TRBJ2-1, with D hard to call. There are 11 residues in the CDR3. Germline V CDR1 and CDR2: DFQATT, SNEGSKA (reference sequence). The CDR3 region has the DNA TGCAGCGCGGAATACTACAATGAGCAGTTCTTC. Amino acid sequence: CSAEYYNEQFF.

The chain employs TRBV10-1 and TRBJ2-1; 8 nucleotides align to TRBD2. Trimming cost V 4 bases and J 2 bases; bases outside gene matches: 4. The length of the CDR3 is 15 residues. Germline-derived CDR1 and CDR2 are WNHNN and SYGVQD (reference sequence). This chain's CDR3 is CASSGQRETYNEQFF. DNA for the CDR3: TGCGCCAGCAGTGGGCAGCGGGAGACCTACAATGAGCAGTTCTTC.

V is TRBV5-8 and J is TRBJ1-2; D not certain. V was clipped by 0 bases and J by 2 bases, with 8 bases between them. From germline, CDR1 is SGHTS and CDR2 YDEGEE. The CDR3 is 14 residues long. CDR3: CASSLADPNYGYTF. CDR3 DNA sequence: TGTGCCAGCAGCTTGGCCGACCCGAACTATGGCTACACCTTC.

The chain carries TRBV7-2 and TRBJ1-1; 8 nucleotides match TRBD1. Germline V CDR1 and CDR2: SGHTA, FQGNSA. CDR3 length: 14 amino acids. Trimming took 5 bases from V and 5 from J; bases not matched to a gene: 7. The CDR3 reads CASSPADRVTEAFF. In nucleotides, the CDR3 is TGTGCCAGCAGCCCGGCGGACAGGGTGACTGAAGCTTTCTTT.